The 19 T cell receptor beta chains below were found in one sample sequenced in a study of blood T cell repertoires in COVID-19. Measured with immunoSEQ multiplex PCR; TCRdb has only the in-frame clones, and not every one. The table lists some 170,000 clones, more than 90% of them singletons. Sequences were obtained from peripheral blood. The receptors originated from a man in his 60s with active or convalescent COVID-19.

V and J are TRBV5-4 and TRBJ1-3; D possibly corresponds to TRBD1 (5 bases). CDR3 length: 12 residues. Per germline, CDR1 SGHNT and CDR2 YYREEE (reference sequence). Trimming took off 5 bases at V and 5 bases at J, with 8 bases between the two ends. The CDR3 is CASSQDRNTIYF. Here the CDR3 DNA reads TGTGCCAGCAGTCAGGACAGAAACACCATATATTTT. The full variable domain, with the rest looked up from reference TRBV5-4 and TRBJ1-3, is ETGVTQSPTHLIKTRGQQVTLRCSSQSGHNTVSWYQQALGQGPQFIFQYYREEENGRGNFPPRFSGLQFPNYSSELNVNALELDDSALYLCASSQDRNTIYFGEGSWLTVV.

The gene calls are TRBV12-1 and TRBJ1-2. TRBV12-1 is noted as a pseudogene. The CDR3 runs 15 residues. In nucleotides, the CDR3 is TGTGCCAGCAGCCCACCCGTGGTGTCCGGCTATGGCTACACCTTC. Translated: CASSPPVVSGYGYTF.

This clone occurred once. CDR3 residues: CASTRDFEETQYF. The CDR3 nucleotides read TGCGCCAGCACCCGGGACTTTGAAGAGACCCAGTACTTC. The chain is built from TRBV5-1 and TRBJ2-5; a possible D gene is TRBD2 (6 bases). Deletions cut 6 bases from V and 3 bases from J, with 12 bases between. The germline gives CDR1 SGHRS, CDR2 YFSETQ. The CDR3 has 13 amino acids.

This clone is a singleton in its sample. The rearrangement joins TRBV19 to TRBJ1-5, with D unclear. The CDR3 loop spans 14 amino acids. The germline V gene has CDR1 LNHDA and CDR2 SQIVND (reference sequence). The ends were cut back, 1 base at V and 7 bases at J, with 11 bases in the middle. The CDR3, as DNA: TGTGCCAGTAGTATAGGGCTGCCCAACCAGCCCCAGCATTTT. Protein product: CASSIGLPNQPQHF.

The V gene is TRBV19, the J gene TRBJ1-5, with D unresolved. Germline CDR1 and CDR2: LNHDA and SQIVND (reference sequence). The CDR3 sequence is 13 residues long. Trimming stripped 3 bases from V and 9 bases from J, with 12 bases between. CDR3 DNA sequence: TGTGCCAGTAGTATCGCCCGCCTCAGGCCCCAGCATTTT. Translating it yields CASSIARLRPQHF. Drawing the rest from reference TRBV19 and TRBJ1-5, the complete variable domain is DGGITQSPKYLFRKEGQNVTLSCEQNLNHDAMYWYRQDPGQGLRLIYYSQIVNDFQKGDIAEGYSVSREKKESFPLTVTSAQKNPTAFYLCASSIARLRPQHFGDGTRLSIL.

The V gene is TRBV6-5, the J gene TRBJ1-1; 8 nucleotides align to TRBD1. CDR1 is MNHEY, CDR2 SVGAGI, per germline. Unmatched junction bases numbered 0, after V lost 6 bases and J lost 6 bases. The CDR3 sequence is 11 residues long. CDR3 loop: CASRQGAEAFF. CDR3 bases: TGTGCCAGCAGACAGGGGGCTGAAGCTTTCTTT.

This chain links TRBV5-4 with TRBJ1-1; a possible D gene is TRBD1 (5 bases). This CDR3 is built from 13 residues. CDR1 and CDR2 from the germline V gene are SGHNT and YYREEE (reference sequence). Trimming left V 1 base short and J 8 bases short, with 12 bases between. CDR3 DNA: TGTGCCAGCAGCTTGACCAGGGATTCAGAAGCTTTCTTT. Translated: CASSLTRDSEAFF.

Written as DNA, the CDR3 is TGTGCCAGCAGCTTTGGACAGGGAATATACGAGCAGTACTTC. This sequence encodes CASSFGQGIYEQYF. The J gene is TRBJ2-7, the V gene TRBV6-6, with TRBD1 matching 8 bases. The CDR3 spans 14 residues. Trimming cost V 6 bases and J 4 bases; bases outside gene matches: 8. Germline V CDR1 and CDR2: MNHNY, SVGAGI (reference sequence).

This clone turned up a few times. The chain combines TRBV5-1 with TRBJ1-2, with 9 nucleotides matching TRBD1. Germline CDR1 and CDR2: SGHRS and YFSETQ. J gave up 8 bases and V 4 bases, and 6 bases lay outside the gene matches. The CDR3 loop spans 13 amino acids. CDR3 sequence: CASSIGTGRGYTF. Written as DNA, the CDR3 is TGCGCCAGCAGCATCGGGACAGGGAGGGGCTACACCTTC.

The J gene is TRBJ1-2, the V gene TRBV5-1; the match to TRBD1 covers 8 bases. This CDR3 region has 13 residues. V trimming: 1 base; J trimming: 8 bases; junction bases outside the gene matches: 4. Germline lookup yields CDR1 SGHRS and CDR2 YFSETQ. CDR3 loop: CASSLRTGNGYTF. The CDR3 DNA sequence: TGCGCCAGCAGCTTGAGGACAGGGAACGGCTACACCTTC.

The rearrangement joins TRBV7-2 to TRBJ2-1; the match to TRBD2 covers 7 bases. The ends lost 5 bases at V and 4 bases at J; junction bases unmatched: 8. The CDR3 is 15 amino acids. Looked up from germline, CDR1 is SGHTA and CDR2 is FQGNSA. CDR3 coding DNA: TGTGCCAGCAGCAAATCGTGGGGGGGATACAATGAGCAGTTCTTC. It codes for CASSKSWGGYNEQFF.

The CDR3 spells CASRGDSGLRYEQYF. The CDR3 DNA reads TGTGCCAGCAGGGGGGACAGTGGGCTTCGATACGAGCAGTACTTC. This chain uses TRBV6-6 with TRBJ2-7, with TRBD1 matching over 7 bases. After removal of 6 bases from V and 4 bases from J, the junction contained 12 bases not matched to a gene. CDR1 and CDR2 from the germline V gene are MNHNY and SVGAGI (reference sequence). This CDR3 region has 15 residues.

The chain recombines TRBV4-2 with TRBJ1-6; 8 positions agree with TRBD1. The CDR3 runs to 15 residues. Germline trimming cut 0 bases from V and 10 bases from J; bases unmatched to any gene: 5. Germline-derived CDR1 and CDR2 are LGHNA and YNFKEQ. The CDR3 is CASSQEATGESPLHF. CDR3 in DNA: TGTGCCAGCAGCCAAGAGGCGACAGGGGAATCACCCCTCCACTTT.

This chain joins TRBV5-1 and TRBJ1-1; perhaps TRBD1 as D (5 bases). Germline CDR1 reads SGHRS; CDR2 reads YFSETQ. The CDR3 is 14 residues long. V was cut by 6 bases and J by 2 bases, with 14 bases left in between. CDR3 residues: CASTEPGLNTEAFF. The DNA for the CDR3 is TGCGCCAGCACCGAACCGGGACTTAACACTGAAGCTTTCTTT.

J is TRBJ2-7 and V is TRBV7-9; TRBD2 matches 12 bases. V lost 5 bases to trimming and J lost 2 bases; unmatched junction nucleotides: 4. CDR1 is SEHNR, CDR2 FQNEAQ, per germline (reference sequence). This CDR3 has 15 residues. CDR3 protein: CASSETSGSPYEQYF. In DNA, the CDR3 is TGTGCCAGCAGCGAGACTAGCGGGAGCCCCTACGAGCAGTACTTC.

V gene TRBV27 combines with J gene TRBJ2-7; D gene unclear. The CDR3 has 14 residues. Trimming removed 2 bases from V and 3 bases from J, with 11 bases in between. Germline V lookup: CDR1 MNHEY, CDR2 SMNVEV (reference sequence). The CDR3 region is CASSLGPMNYEQYF. DNA of the CDR3: TGTGCCAGCAGTTTAGGGCCGATGAACTACGAGCAGTACTTC.

The CDR3 nucleotides read TGTGCCAGCAGCTTAAGTTCAGGGGGTTACAACAATGAGCAGTTCTTC. It encodes CASSLSSGGYNNEQFF. This chain links TRBV7-9 with TRBJ2-1, with TRBD1 matching 7 bases. J gave up 5 bases and V 2 bases, and 9 bases lay outside the gene matches. CDR1 and CDR2 (germline): SEHNR, FQNEAQ (reference sequence). The CDR3 sequence is 16 residues long.

The chain carries TRBV6-5 and TRBJ2-5; a possible D gene is TRBD2 (7 bases). Germline assignment: CDR1 MNHEY and CDR2 SVGAGI. This CDR3 is built from 13 residues. Between the trimmed V and J ends, which lost 4 bases and 7 bases, there was a span of 13 bases. CDR3 in amino acids: CASSFHREGTQYF. The DNA for the CDR3 is TGTGCCAGCAGTTTCCACAGGGAGGGGACCCAGTACTTC.

The chain links TRBV27 to TRBJ1-6; D gene ambiguous. Per the germline V gene, CDR1 is MNHEY and CDR2 is SMNVEV (reference sequence). The CDR3 length is 14 residues. Trimming left V 4 bases short and J 0 bases short, with 4 bases between. The CDR3 bases are TGTGCCAGCAGTTCAATCTCCTATAATTCACCCCTCCACTTT. Its translation is CASSSISYNSPLHF.